This record concerns one TCR beta chain sequence. Trimming cost V 10 bases and J 8 bases; bases outside gene matches: 7. The CDR3 length is 12 residues. Germline V lookup: CDR1 SNHLY, CDR2 FYNNEI. This entry is derived from a study of blood T cell repertoires in COVID-19. In the study overall: Collection of acute and convalescent COVID-19 samples took place in the United States, Italy and Spain.

Assay used: immunoSEQ multiplex PCR; TCRdb lists only in-frame clones, some missing. The repertoire has about 290,000 clones, about nine tenths of them found once; the top ten carry less than 2%. The specimen was PBMCs or T cells enriched from blood (not recorded which). The gene calls are TRBV2 and TRBJ1-4; TRBD1 matches at 7 bases. The receptor's source is a woman aged 35 to 49 who had recovered from COVID-19. DNA for the CDR3: TGTGCCACCAGACAGGGTGGCGAAAAACTGTTTTTT. Translated, it gives CATRQGGEKLFF.